Following are 10 T cell receptor beta chains from one sample sequenced in a study of breast tumors, draining lymph nodes, adjacent tissues. TCRdb reanalysed the multiplex PCR reads using MiXCR and keeps one entry per CDR3 protein. The table includes about 110,000 distinct CDR3 sequences, roughly 33% detected once. Samples came from axillary lymph nodes draining the breast cancer. Sequences were obtained from axillary lymph node tissue. All receptors come from a female donor with breast cancer. Some clones in this sample may be carry-over from other donors' samples.

This clonotype occurred many times. The V gene is TRBV4-1, the J gene TRBJ1-5; 9 nucleotides agree with TRBD1. The V segment lost 0 bases and the J segment 2 bases; nucleotides outside the gene matches: 5. In germline, CDR1 is MGHRA, CDR2 YSYEKL. CDR3 length equals 17 residues. The CDR3 coding sequence is TGCGCCAGCAGCCAAGAGGCCAGGACAGGGGGCAATCAGCCCCAGCATTTT. Translation gives CASSQEARTGGNQPQHF.

The chain uses TRBV2 and TRBJ1-5; possible D gene TRBD1, 5 bases. Germline CDR1 SNHLY, CDR2 FYNNEI. Trimming shortened V by 4 bases and J by 3 bases, and 13 bases separated the two germline ends. The length of the CDR3 is 15 residues. CDR3 coding DNA: TGTGCCAGCAGTGGAACGACAGTGGCCAATCAGCCCCAGCATTTT. This encodes CASSGTTVANQPQHF. Using reference TRBV2 and TRBJ1-5 for the parts outside the CDR3, the full variable domain is EPEVTQTPSHQVTQMGQEVILRCVPISNHLYFYWYRQILGQKVEFLVSFYNNEISEKSEIFDDQFSVERPDGSNFTLKIRSTKLEDSAMYFCASSGTTVANQPQHFGDGTRLSIL.

This clonotype was found many times. The chain joins TRBV5-1 to TRBJ2-3; the match to TRBD2 covers 10 bases. The ends lost 7 bases at V and 4 bases at J; junction bases unmatched: 18. This CDR3 has 18 residues. In germline, CDR1 is SGHRS, CDR2 YFSETQ. The CDR3 sequence: CASLPLAGALGFPDTQYF. The DNA of the CDR3 is TGCGCCAGCTTACCCCTAGCGGGGGCCCTCGGGTTCCCAGATACGCAGTATTTT.

As concerns this clonotype: At one boundary the junction diverges from the germline segment, which might be a read error. CDR3 region: CASSRSSSGDTIYF. In nucleotides, the CDR3 is TGTGCCAGCAGTCGTTCGAGCTCTGGAGACACCATATATTTT. The chain has TRBV27 and TRBJ1-3, with D unresolved. This CDR3 is 14 amino acids long. Germline assignment: CDR1 MNHEY and CDR2 SMNVEV (reference sequence).

This clonotype was counted a single time. This chain uses TRBV25-1 with TRBJ2-7, with 12 bases matching TRBD2. V shed 6 bases and J 4 bases; nucleotides not matched to a gene: 13. The CDR3 totals 17 residues. The V gene's germline CDR1 is MGHDK and CDR2 SYGVNS. CDR3 protein: CASSPRGGGLAGYEQYF. In DNA, the CDR3 is TGTGCCAGCAGCCCGAGAGGGGGGGGACTAGCGGGTTACGAGCAGTACTTC.

This clonotype has ten or more counts. CDR3 DNA: TGTGCCAGCAGCCAGAGACGCGGGGGGTTTGGCGGGGAGCTGTTTTTT. The encoded protein is CASSQRRGGFGGELFF. The chain combines TRBV7-2 with TRBJ2-2; 8 bases fit TRBD2. Germline trimming cut 5 bases from V and 7 bases from J; bases unmatched to any gene: 12. This CDR3 region has 16 residues. The germline V gene has CDR1 SGHTA and CDR2 FQGNSA.

V is TRBV5-8 and J is TRBJ2-1; perhaps TRBD1 as D (7 bases). V was trimmed by 1 base and J by 2 bases, leaving 16 bases between them. From germline, CDR1 is SGHTS and CDR2 YDEGEE. This CDR3 contains 17 residues. In DNA, the CDR3 is TGTGCCAGCAGCTTGAATCTAGGAGGGGGCGCCTACAATGAGCAGTTCTTC. Translation gives CASSLNLGGGAYNEQFF.

This clonotype has at least ten counts. The rearrangement uses TRBV2 and TRBJ2-1; D tentatively fits TRBD1 or TRBD2 (5 bases each). V dropped 6 bases and J dropped 5 bases, with 14 bases sitting between them. The CDR3 runs 14 residues. Germline V lookup: CDR1 SNHLY, CDR2 FYNNEI. The CDR3 protein is CASRPGTRNNEQFF. The CDR3 bases are TGTGCCAGCAGGCCCGGGACCCGCAACAATGAGCAGTTCTTC. The variable domain in full, with the rest retrieved from reference TRBV2 and TRBJ2-1, is EPEVTQTPSHQVTQMGQEVILRCVPISNHLYFYWYRQILGQKVEFLVSFYNNEISEKSEIFDDQFSVERPDGSNFTLKIRSTKLEDSAMYFCASRPGTRNNEQFFGPGTRLTVL.

In this sample, this clonotype turned up many times. The rearrangement uses TRBV5-4 and TRBJ2-2; 7 bases are a match to TRBD1. This CDR3 is built from 17 residues. The germline V gene has CDR1 SGHNT and CDR2 YYREEE (reference sequence). Trimming cost V 1 base and J 7 bases; bases outside gene matches: 13. CDR3 region: CASSLPGTGTENGELFF. CDR3 in DNA: TGTGCCAGCAGCTTGCCAGGGACCGGGACAGAAAACGGGGAGCTGTTTTTT.

The V gene is TRBV14, the J gene TRBJ2-6; tentatively, D is TRBD1 (6 bases). The CDR3 is made up of 17 amino acids. V lost 3 bases and J lost 14, with 26 bases in between. CDR1 SGHDN and CDR2 FVKESK come from the germline V gene. The CDR3 protein is CASSQDGRSSRDTLLTF. Written as DNA, the CDR3 is TGTGCCAGCAGCCAGGATGGGCGGTCTTCTCGGGACACCCTCCTGACTTTC.